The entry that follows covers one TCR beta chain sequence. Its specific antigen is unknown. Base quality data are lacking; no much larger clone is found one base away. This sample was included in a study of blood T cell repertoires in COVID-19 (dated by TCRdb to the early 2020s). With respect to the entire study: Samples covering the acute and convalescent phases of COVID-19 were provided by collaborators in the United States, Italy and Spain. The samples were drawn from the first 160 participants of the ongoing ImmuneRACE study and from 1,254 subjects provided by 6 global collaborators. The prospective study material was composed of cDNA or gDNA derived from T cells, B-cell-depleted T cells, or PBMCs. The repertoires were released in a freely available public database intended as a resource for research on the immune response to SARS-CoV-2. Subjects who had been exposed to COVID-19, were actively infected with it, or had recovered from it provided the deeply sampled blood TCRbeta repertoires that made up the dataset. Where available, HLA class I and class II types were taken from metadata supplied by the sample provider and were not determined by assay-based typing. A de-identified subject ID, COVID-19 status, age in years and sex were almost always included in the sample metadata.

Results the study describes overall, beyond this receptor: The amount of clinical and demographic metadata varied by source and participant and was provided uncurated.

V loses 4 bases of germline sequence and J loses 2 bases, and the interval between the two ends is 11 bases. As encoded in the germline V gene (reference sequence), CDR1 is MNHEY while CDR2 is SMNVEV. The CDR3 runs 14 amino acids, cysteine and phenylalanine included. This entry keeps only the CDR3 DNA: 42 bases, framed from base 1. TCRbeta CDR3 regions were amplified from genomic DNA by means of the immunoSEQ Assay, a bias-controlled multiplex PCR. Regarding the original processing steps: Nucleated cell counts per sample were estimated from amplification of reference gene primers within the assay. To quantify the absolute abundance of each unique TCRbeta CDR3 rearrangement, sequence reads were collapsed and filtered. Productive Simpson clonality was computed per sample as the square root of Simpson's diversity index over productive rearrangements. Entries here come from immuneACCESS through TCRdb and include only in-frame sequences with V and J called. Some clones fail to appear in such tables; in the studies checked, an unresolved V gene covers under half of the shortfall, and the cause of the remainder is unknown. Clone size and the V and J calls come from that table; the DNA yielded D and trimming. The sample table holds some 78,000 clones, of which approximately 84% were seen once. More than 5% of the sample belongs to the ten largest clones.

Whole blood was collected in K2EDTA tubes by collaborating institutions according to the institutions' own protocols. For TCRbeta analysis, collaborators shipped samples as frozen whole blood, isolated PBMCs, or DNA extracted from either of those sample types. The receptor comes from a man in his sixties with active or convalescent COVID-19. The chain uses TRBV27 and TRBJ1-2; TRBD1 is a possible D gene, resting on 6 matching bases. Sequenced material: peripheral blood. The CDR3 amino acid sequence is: CASSYWGGNYGYTF. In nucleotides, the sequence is TGTGCCAGCAGTTATTGGGGGGGCAACTATGGCTACACCTTC.